This T cell receptor beta chain is from a study of control samples from healthy donors and cancer patients. This CDR3 has 15 residues. From germline, CDR1 is MNHEY and CDR2 SVGEGT. J lost 8 bases, V lost 4 bases, and 13 bases had no gene match. This table comes from immunoSEQ multiplex PCR, and its TCRdb copy is limited to in-frame clones, with some not included. Among more than 95,000 clones listed, 87% were seen once. Specimen: blood. This chain connects TRBV6-2 or TRBV6-3 to TRBJ1-1; TRBD1 matches 7 bases. This clonotype originated in a man between 18 and 35 years old in good health. The CDR3 DNA reads TGTGCCAGCAGTTTTCACAGGGGTACCGTTCGAGAAGCTTTCTTT. Translating gives CASSFHRGTVREAFF.